The present TCR beta chain was sequenced within a study of identical twins. This clonotype came up a few times. TCRdb re-analysed the 5' RACE reads in MiXCR, keeping a single row per CDR3 protein. Found here are hundreds of thousands of distinct CDR3 sequences, 21% of them singletons; the top ten hold approximately 4.3%. The data were also submitted as part of a second study, on T cells expressing NK-cell markers.

Sequenced material: PBMCs. This sequence was found in a woman aged 18-29 years in good health.

The CDR3 sequence: CASSLTGRYNEQFF. The CDR3 DNA reads TGTGCCAGCAGCTTGACGGGAAGATACAATGAGCAGTTCTTC. This chain connects TRBV7-6 to TRBJ2-1; D might be TRBD2 (5 bases). From germline, CDR1 is SGHVS and CDR2 FNYEAQ. V was trimmed by 3 bases and J by 4 bases, leaving 10 bases between them. The CDR3 consists of 14 residues.